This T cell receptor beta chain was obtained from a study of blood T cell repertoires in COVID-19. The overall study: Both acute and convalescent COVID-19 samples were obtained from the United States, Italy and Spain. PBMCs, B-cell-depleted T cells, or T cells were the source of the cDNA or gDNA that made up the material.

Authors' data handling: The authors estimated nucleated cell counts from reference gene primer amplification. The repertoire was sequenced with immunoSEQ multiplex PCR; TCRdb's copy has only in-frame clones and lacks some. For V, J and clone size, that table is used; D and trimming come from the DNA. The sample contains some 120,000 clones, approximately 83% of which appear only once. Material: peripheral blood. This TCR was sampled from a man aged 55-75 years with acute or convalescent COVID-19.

This CDR3 is CASSLQGLWNEQFF. In nucleotides, the CDR3 is TGTGCCAGCAGCTTACAGGGGTTATGGAATGAGCAGTTCTTC. The chain uses TRBV11-2 and TRBJ2-1, with D possibly being TRBD1 (6 bases). The germline V and J ends were trimmed by 2 bases and 7 bases, with 12 bases remaining between them. The CDR3 extends over 14 amino acids. Germline values: CDR1 SGHAT, CDR2 FQNNGV.